This passage covers 32 T cell receptor beta chains from one sample sequenced in a study of CD8+ T cells in alopecia areata. Once RNA had been extracted, it was reverse transcribed into cDNA to act as the sequencing template. Produced via immunoSEQ multiplex PCR; TCRdb's table is partial and in-frame only. The data show around 140,000 clones, with roughly 50% seen just once and 6.4% held by the top ten. Sample: CD4+ T cells sorted from blood, taken at week 0. The receptors were sampled from a human donor with alopecia areata.

The chain employs TRBV9 and TRBJ2-7; D remains unclear. With 4 bases removed from V and 2 bases from J, the gap between germline ends came to 13 bases. Germline assignment: CDR1 SGDLS and CDR2 YYNGEE. There are 14 residues in the CDR3. The CDR3: CASSPDGFAYEQYF. DNA for the CDR3: TGTGCCAGCAGCCCGGACGGGTTCGCCTACGAGCAGTACTTC.

The chain recombines TRBV6-5 with TRBJ2-7; 10 nucleotides align to TRBD2. This CDR3 has 15 amino acids. Losses at the gene ends were 6 bases for V and 4 bases for J; bases not matched to a gene: 9. Looked up from germline, CDR1 is MNHEY and CDR2 is SVGAGI. CDR3 sequence: CASRGASGGQYEQYF. The CDR3 DNA follows: TGTGCCAGCAGAGGGGCTAGCGGGGGTCAATACGAGCAGTACTTC.

This chain links TRBV7-9 with TRBJ1-1; D possibly corresponds to TRBD1 (6 bases). The CDR3 covers 13 residues. The V gene's germline CDR1 is SEHNR and CDR2 FQNEAQ (reference sequence). V gave up 4 bases and J gave up 4 bases, with 10 bases separating them. The CDR3 DNA reads TGTGCCAGCAGCTCAACAGGGACCACTGAAGCTTTCTTT. Translating gives CASSSTGTTEAFF.

This clone was observed a handful of times. The chain couples TRBV6-6 to TRBJ2-1, with 7 nucleotides matching TRBD1. This CDR3 spans 15 amino acids. Trimming took 9 bases from V and 8 from J; bases not matched to a gene: 16. Germline-derived CDR1 and CDR2 are MNHNY and SVGAGI (reference sequence). The CDR3 nucleotides are TGTGCCAGTATGCTACGAGGGGGCAGTATCGATGAGCAGTTCTTC. Its translation is CASMLRGGSIDEQFF.

The genes are TRBV5-6 and TRBJ1-5, with D possibly matching TRBD1 (6 bases). In germline, CDR1 is SGHDT, CDR2 YYEEEE. V dropped 4 bases and J dropped 4 bases, with 15 bases sitting between them. The CDR3 covers 15 residues. CDR3 region: CASSGLQGWNQPQHF. DNA of the CDR3: TGTGCCAGCAGCGGACTACAGGGTTGGAATCAGCCCCAGCATTTT.

This clone was seen just once. The rearrangement joins TRBV6-5 to TRBJ1-5; the D is unclear. Trimming cost V 2 bases and J 2 bases, with 4 bases left between them. The CDR3 length is 13 residues. CDR1 and CDR2 from the germline V gene are MNHEY and SVGAGI. The CDR3 protein is CASSYTRNQPQHF. Written as DNA, the CDR3 is TGTGCCAGCAGTTACACACGCAATCAGCCCCAGCATTTT.

This chain joins TRBV6-5 and TRBJ1-1; D gene ambiguous. Per germline, CDR1 MNHEY and CDR2 SVGAGI. Trimming stripped 10 bases from V and 0 bases from J, with 18 bases between. This CDR3 has 15 amino acids. CDR3 sequence: CATTTGTAMNTEAFF. CDR3 bases: TGTGCCACTACAACGGGAACAGCCATGAACACTGAAGCTTTCTTT.

CDR3 nucleotides: TGTGCCTGGAGTGGCGGCGCGGACGAGCAGTACTTC. The encoded protein is CAWSGGADEQYF. The chain has TRBV30 and TRBJ2-7; no clear D. CDR1 and CDR2 from the germline V gene are GTSNPN and SVGIG (reference sequence). The CDR3 is 12 amino acids. V lost 1 base to trimming and J lost 5 bases, with 9 bases between them.

This clone turned up a few times. V is TRBV7-2 and J is TRBJ2-7; D not certain. V was cut by 0 bases and J by 7 bases, with 7 bases left in between. The length of the CDR3 is 12 residues. The V gene's germline CDR1 is SGHTA and CDR2 FQGNSA. The CDR3 DNA follows: TGTGCCAGCAGCTTAGCATCACAGGAGCAGTACTTC. This translates into CASSLASQEQYF. Full variable domain (rest looked up from reference TRBV7-2 and TRBJ2-7): GAGVSQSPSNKVTEKGKDVELRCDPISGHTALYWYRQSLGQGLEFLIYFQGNSAPDKSGLPSDRFSAERTGGSVSTLTIQRTQQEDSAVYLCASSLASQEQYFGPGTRLTVT.

This clone was seen a single time. The V call is TRBV7-2, the J call TRBJ2-5; D perhaps matches TRBD2 (7 bases). Per germline, CDR1 SGHTA and CDR2 FQGNSA. The CDR3 has 17 amino acids. V was pared by 5 bases and J by 6 bases, with 25 bases between. CDR3 coding DNA: TGTGCCAGCAGCCGAGGCGACGGGCGGGGGCCCGGGAAGACCCAGTACTTC. This codes for CASSRGDGRGPGKTQYF.

The chain employs TRBV18 and TRBJ2-5; TRBD1 might be the D (5 bases). The CDR3 extends over 15 amino acids. V lost 2 bases to trimming and J lost 1 base, with 11 bases between them. The germline gives CDR1 KGHSH, CDR2 LQKENI. The chain's CDR3 is CASSPLQASQETQYF. The DNA for the CDR3 is TGTGCCAGCTCACCATTACAGGCCTCCCAAGAGACCCAGTACTTC. Full variable domain (remainder filled in from reference TRBV18 and TRBJ2-5): NAGVMQNPRHLVRRRGQEARLRCSPMKGHSHVYWYRQLPEEGLKFMVYLQKENIIDESGMPKERFSAEFPKEGPSILRIQQVVRGDSAAYFCASSPLQASQETQYFGPGTRLLVL.

The chain combines TRBV10-3 with TRBJ1-1; D might be TRBD1 (6 bases). Germline V gene sequence: CDR1 ENHRY, CDR2 SYGVKD. This CDR3 is 12 amino acids long. Trimming pared 6 bases from V and 11 bases from J, leaving 16 bases between. The CDR3 DNA follows: TGTGCCATCAGACAGGGAGGGGACACGGCTTTCTTT. Its translation is CAIRQGGDTAFF.

This chain uses TRBV7-9 with TRBJ2-5; 7 nucleotides line up with TRBD2. The J segment lost 3 bases and the V segment lost 5 bases, leaving 6 bases of the junction unmatched. Looked up from germline, CDR1 is SEHNR and CDR2 is FQNEAQ (reference sequence). The CDR3 has 14 residues. DNA for the CDR3: TGTGCCAGCAGCCCTGGACTAGTTAAAGAGACCCAGTACTTC. Its protein product is CASSPGLVKETQYF.

CDR3 DNA sequence: TGTGCCAGCAGCCGGGACAGGGGTCCCCAAGAGACCCAGTACTTC. Translated: CASSRDRGPQETQYF. The chain links TRBV2 to TRBJ2-5; TRBD1 aligns across 10 bases. This CDR3 region has 15 residues. Germline V lookup: CDR1 SNHLY, CDR2 FYNNEI. V shed 6 bases, J shed 1 base, and the junction held 5 bases outside the gene matches.

A few counts support this clone. This sequence joins TRBV29-1 and TRBJ1-1; weak D call: TRBD1 (5 bases). Trimming pared 7 bases from V and 0 bases from J, leaving 12 bases between. The CDR3 is made up of 13 amino acids. Looked up from germline, CDR1 is SQVTM and CDR2 is ANQGSEA. The CDR3 reads CSATVQVNTEAFF. As DNA, the CDR3 is TGCAGCGCCACGGTACAGGTGAACACTGAAGCTTTCTTT.

Worth noting for this clone: The junction and the germline gene differ at one end; a read error may be behind it. V and J are TRBV7-9 and TRBJ2-5, with a tentative D call TRBD1 (6 bases). The CDR3 spans 12 residues. The germline V gene has CDR1 SEHNR and CDR2 FQNEAQ (reference sequence). The CDR3 nucleotides read TGTGCCGGCAGACAGGACCAAGAAACCCAGTACTTC. It is translated as CAGRQDQETQYF. Filled out from reference TRBV7-9 and TRBJ2-5, the complete variable domain reads DTGVSQNPRHKITKRGQNVTFRCDPISEHNRLYWYRQTLGQGPEFLTYFQNEAQLEKSRLLSDRFSAERPKGSFSTLEIQRTEQGDSAMYLCAGRQDQETQYFGPGTRLLVL.

The chain has TRBV4-2 and TRBJ2-5; 8 positions agree with TRBD2. V dropped 1 base and J dropped 6; count of bases not matched to a gene: 13. This CDR3 region has 17 residues. Germline-derived CDR1 and CDR2 are LGHNA and YNFKEQ. The CDR3 loop reads CASSQGSGGGMRKTQYF. CDR3 nucleotide sequence: TGTGCCAGCAGCCAAGGTTCGGGCGGGGGGATGAGAAAGACCCAGTACTTC.

This clone turned up a few times. V usage is TRBV6-5 and J usage is TRBJ1-6; no definite D call. Germline CDR1 MNHEY, CDR2 SVGAGI. The CDR3 has 15 residues. Trimming left V 2 bases short and J 10 bases short, with 15 bases between. DNA for the CDR3: TGTGCCAGCAGTTACGGGTCATACGGTGGGTCACCCCTCCACTTT. Translation: CASSYGSYGGSPLHF.

About this clone: The same CDR3 also results from other DNA sequences found in this sample. The J gene is TRBJ2-3, the V gene TRBV5-1; D is undetermined. Germline V gene data show CDR1 as SGHRS and CDR2 as YFSETQ. V was trimmed by 0 bases and J by 0 bases, leaving 8 bases between them. CDR3 length: 15 amino acids. CDR3 residues: CASSLEGTSTDTQYF. The CDR3 DNA reads TGCGCCAGCAGCTTGGAGGGAACTAGCACAGATACGCAGTATTTT.

CDR3 sequence: CATSRDIASGGYEQYF. CDR3 in DNA: TGTGCCACCAGCAGAGATATTGCTAGCGGGGGCTACGAGCAGTACTTC. The chain uses TRBV15 and TRBJ2-7, with 10 nucleotides matching TRBD2. The J segment lost 3 bases and the V segment lost 0 bases, leaving 5 bases of the junction unmatched. This CDR3 contains 16 residues. Germline CDR1 is LNHNV and CDR2 is YYDKDF (reference sequence).

About this clone: Other nucleotide sequences in the sample specify the same CDR3. The rearrangement links TRBV6-1 to TRBJ2-3; D remains ambiguous. Deletions cut 0 bases from V and 9 bases from J, with 10 bases between. Germline-derived CDR1 and CDR2 are MNHNS and SASEGT. This CDR3 has 13 amino acids. The CDR3 nucleotides are TGTGCCAGCAGTGAAGCTGCTCGAGACACGCAGTATTTT. It is translated as CASSEAARDTQYF.

This chain uses TRBV15 with TRBJ1-2; possible D gene TRBD1, 6 bases. Trimming stripped 3 bases from V and 7 bases from J, with 18 bases between. This CDR3 region has 15 residues. Germline CDR1 LNHNV, CDR2 YYDKDF (reference sequence). CDR3 sequence: CATSSKQGATSGYTF. The CDR3 DNA follows: TGTGCCACCAGCAGCAAACAGGGAGCAACTAGTGGCTACACCTTC.

Remarks on this clone: Other nucleotide sequences from this sample produce the same CDR3. The genes are TRBV30 and TRBJ1-5; no firm D call. Germline CDR1 GTSNPN, CDR2 SVGIG (reference sequence). The CDR3 contains 13 residues. The germline V and J ends were trimmed by 3 bases and 4 bases, with 10 bases remaining between them. The CDR3 is CAWSGTENQPQHF. In nucleotides, the CDR3 is TGTGCCTGGAGCGGAACGGAAAATCAGCCCCAGCATTTT.

The rearrangement joins TRBV25-1 to TRBJ2-1; the D gene is possibly TRBD1 (6 bases). The CDR3 covers 14 residues. Germline-derived CDR1 and CDR2 are MGHDK and SYGVNS. V lost 9 bases and J 3 bases, leaving 15 bases between the germline ends. This CDR3 is CASRGTVGYNEQFF. The CDR3 DNA follows: TGTGCCAGTAGGGGGACGGTTGGCTACAATGAGCAGTTCTTC.

V usage is TRBV15 and J usage is TRBJ1-4; the D gene is possibly TRBD1 (6 bases). Germline V gene data show CDR1 as LNHNV and CDR2 as YYDKDF (reference sequence). This CDR3 contains 16 residues. With 3 bases removed from V and 2 bases from J, the gap between germline ends came to 13 bases. The CDR3 region has the DNA TGTGCCACCAGCAGCTCACAGGGAATCACTAATGAAAAACTGTTTTTT. Protein product: CATSSSQGITNEKLFF.

This clone was seen a handful of times. The genes are TRBV6-5 and TRBJ2-5, with 7 bases lining up with TRBD1. CDR1 is MNHEY, CDR2 SVGAGI, per germline. V was pared by 6 bases and J by 5 bases, with 6 bases of the junction left unmatched. This CDR3 has 13 residues. The CDR3 is CASRSTGTETQYF. DNA of the CDR3: TGTGCCAGCAGATCGACAGGGACGGAGACCCAGTACTTC.

This clone has more than one count but fewer than ten. CDR3 region: CASGLAPTLGDTQYF. In DNA form, the CDR3 reads TGTGCTAGTGGTTTGGCTCCGACCTTGGGCGATACGCAGTATTTT. The chain is built from TRBV12-5 and TRBJ2-3, with no clear D. CDR1 and CDR2 from the germline V gene are LGHNT and FRNRAP. The CDR3 runs to 15 residues. The ends were cut back, 1 base at V and 6 bases at J, with 14 bases in the middle.

The V gene is TRBV18, the J gene TRBJ2-5; TRBD2 matches 7 bases. V shed 1 base and J 2 bases; nucleotides not matched to a gene: 4. The CDR3 runs 15 residues. Germline V gene lookup returns CDR1 KGHSH and CDR2 LQKENI. Written as DNA, the CDR3 is TGTGCCAGCTCACCACAAGGGAGGGCGCAAGAGACCCAGTACTTC. As protein: CASSPQGRAQETQYF.

The rearrangement joins TRBV5-1 to TRBJ2-3, with D possibly matching TRBD1 (6 bases). CDR1 and CDR2 (germline): SGHRS, YFSETQ. V lost 1 base to trimming and J lost 1 base, with 13 bases between them. The CDR3 has 16 amino acids. As DNA, the CDR3 is TGCGCCAGCAGCTTGTACAGGGAAGTTGGCACAGATACGCAGTATTTT. Amino acids: CASSLYREVGTDTQYF.

This clone was counted a few times. The chain uses TRBV2 and TRBJ2-5; possible D gene TRBD2, 6 bases. CDR1 and CDR2 from the germline V gene are SNHLY and FYNNEI. This CDR3 is built from 15 residues. Trimming pared 2 bases from V and 2 bases from J, leaving 12 bases between. The CDR3 DNA sequence: TGTGCCAGCAGTGAATGGGGACTCGAGCAAGAGACCCAGTACTTC. Translation: CASSEWGLEQETQYF.

The V gene is TRBV11-2, the J gene TRBJ2-1; D may be TRBD2 (5 bases). The CDR3 has 13 residues. V lost 3 bases, J lost 9 bases, and 12 bases lay in between. CDR1 and CDR2 from the germline V gene are SGHAT and FQNNGV. This chain's CDR3 is CASSLGLASEQFF. The CDR3, as DNA: TGTGCCAGCAGCTTGGGCCTAGCATCTGAGCAGTTCTTC.

This clone has only a few counts. The rearrangement links TRBV7-2 to TRBJ2-3; 11 positions match TRBD2. Germline V gene lookup returns CDR1 SGHTA and CDR2 FQGNSA. The CDR3 runs 16 residues. J was trimmed by 2 bases and V by 3 bases; bases with no gene match: 4. The CDR3 DNA is TGTGCCAGCAGCTTTGTAGCGGGGGGGACCACAGATACGCAGTATTTT. Protein sequence: CASSFVAGGTTDTQYF. Using reference TRBV7-2 and TRBJ2-3 for the parts outside the CDR3, the full variable domain is GAGVSQSPSNKVTEKGKDVELRCDPISGHTALYWYRQSLGQGLEFLIYFQGNSAPDKSGLPSDRFSAERTGGSVSTLTIQRTQQEDSAVYLCASSFVAGGTTDTQYFGPGTRLTVL.